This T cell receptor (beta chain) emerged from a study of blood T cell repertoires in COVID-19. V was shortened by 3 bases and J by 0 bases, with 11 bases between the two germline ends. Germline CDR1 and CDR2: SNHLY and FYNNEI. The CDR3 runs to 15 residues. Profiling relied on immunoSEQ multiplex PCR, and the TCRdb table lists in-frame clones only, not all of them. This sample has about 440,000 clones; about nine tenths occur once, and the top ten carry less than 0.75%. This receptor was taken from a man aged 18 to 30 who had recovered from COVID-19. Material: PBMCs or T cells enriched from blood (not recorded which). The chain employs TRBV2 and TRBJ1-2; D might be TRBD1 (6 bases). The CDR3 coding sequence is TGTGCCAGCAGTGACAGGGGCTCAGCTAACTATGGCTACACCTTC. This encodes CASSDRGSANYGYTF.